This TCR beta chain was retrieved from a study of somatic mutations in cytotoxic T cells in rheumatoid arthritis. The study's findings and limits: Significant differences in CD8+ T-cell clonality were not found between rheumatoid arthritis patients and healthy controls (age-matched). More than 20% of CD8+ cells belonged to the largest clone in about an eighth of the roughly 65 patients.

The CDR3 covers 12 residues. Germline CDR1 is MNHNS and CDR2 is SASEGT. Trimming removed 7 bases from V and 7 bases from J, with 14 bases in between. The table came from immunoSEQ multiplex PCR; TCRdb's copy has only in-frame clones and leaves some out. The profile covers about 17,000 clones, with around 80% appearing a single time and around 9.3% taken by the ten largest. As concerns this clone: What it binds is not known.

This chain uses TRBV6-1 with TRBJ2-7; possibly TRBD2 for D (7 bases). Input material: CD8+ T cells sorted from blood. The source of this sequence is an adult with rheumatoid arthritis. The CDR3 loop reads CASMGGAGEQYF. In nucleotides, the CDR3 is TGTGCCAGCATGGGGGGGGCGGGGGAGCAGTACTTC.